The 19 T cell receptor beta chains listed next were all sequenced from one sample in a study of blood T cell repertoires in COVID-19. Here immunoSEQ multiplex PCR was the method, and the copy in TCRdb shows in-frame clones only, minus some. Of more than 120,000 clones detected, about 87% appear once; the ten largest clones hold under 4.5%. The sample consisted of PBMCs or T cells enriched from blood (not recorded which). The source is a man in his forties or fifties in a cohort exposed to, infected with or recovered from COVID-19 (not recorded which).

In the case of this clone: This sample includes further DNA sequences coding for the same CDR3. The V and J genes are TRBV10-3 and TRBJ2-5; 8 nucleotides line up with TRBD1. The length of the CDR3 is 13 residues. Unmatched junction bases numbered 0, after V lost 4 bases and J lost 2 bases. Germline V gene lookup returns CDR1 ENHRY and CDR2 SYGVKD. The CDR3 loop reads CAISGQGQETQYF. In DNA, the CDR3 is TGTGCCATCAGTGGACAGGGGCAAGAGACCCAGTACTTC.

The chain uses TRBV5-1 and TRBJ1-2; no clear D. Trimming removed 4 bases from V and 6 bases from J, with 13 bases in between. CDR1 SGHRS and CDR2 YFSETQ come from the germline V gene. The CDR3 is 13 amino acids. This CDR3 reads CASSPGPGDGYTF. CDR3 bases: TGCGCCAGCAGCCCCGGGCCGGGAGATGGCTACACCTTC.

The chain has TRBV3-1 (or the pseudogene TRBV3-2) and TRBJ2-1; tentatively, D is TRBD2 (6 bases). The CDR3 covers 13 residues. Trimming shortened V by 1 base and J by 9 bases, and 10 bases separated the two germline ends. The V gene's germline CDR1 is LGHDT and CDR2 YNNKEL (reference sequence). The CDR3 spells CASSQGRGGEQFF. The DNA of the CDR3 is TGTGCCAGCAGCCAAGGCCGGGGAGGTGAGCAGTTCTTC.

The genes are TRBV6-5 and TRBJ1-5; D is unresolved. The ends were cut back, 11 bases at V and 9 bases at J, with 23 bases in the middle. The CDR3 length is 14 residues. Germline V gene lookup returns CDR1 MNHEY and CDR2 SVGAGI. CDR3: CAFLVVAGPSPQHF. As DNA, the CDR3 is TGTGCCTTTCTTGTCGTGGCGGGCCCTTCGCCCCAGCATTTT.

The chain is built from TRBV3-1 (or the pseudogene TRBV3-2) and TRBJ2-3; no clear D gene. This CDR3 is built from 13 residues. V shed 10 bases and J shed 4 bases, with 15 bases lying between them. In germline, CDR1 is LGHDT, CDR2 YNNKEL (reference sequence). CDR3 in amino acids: CATSSLGADTQYF. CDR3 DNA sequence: TGTGCCACCTCCAGTCTGGGCGCAGATACGCAGTATTTT.

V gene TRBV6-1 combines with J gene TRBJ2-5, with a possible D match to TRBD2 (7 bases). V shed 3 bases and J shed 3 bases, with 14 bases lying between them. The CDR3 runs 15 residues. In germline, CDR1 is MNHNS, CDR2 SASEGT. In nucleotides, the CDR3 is TGTGCCAGCAGTGAGAGGGGGGGAAGGGAAGAGACCCAGTACTTC. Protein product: CASSERGGREETQYF.

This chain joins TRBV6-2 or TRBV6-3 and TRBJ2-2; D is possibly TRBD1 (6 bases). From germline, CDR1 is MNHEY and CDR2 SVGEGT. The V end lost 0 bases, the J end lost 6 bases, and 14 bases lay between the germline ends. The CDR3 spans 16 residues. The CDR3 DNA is TGTGCCAGCAGTTACTCGCCAAGGGGGAGCGCCGGGGAGCTGTTTTTT. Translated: CASSYSPRGSAGELFF.

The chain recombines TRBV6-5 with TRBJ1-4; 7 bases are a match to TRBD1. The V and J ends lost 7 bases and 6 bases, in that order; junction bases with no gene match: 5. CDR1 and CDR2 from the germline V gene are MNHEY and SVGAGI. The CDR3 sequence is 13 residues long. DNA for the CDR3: TGTGCCAGCACCAGACAGGGTTATGAAAAACTGTTTTTT. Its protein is CASTRQGYEKLFF.

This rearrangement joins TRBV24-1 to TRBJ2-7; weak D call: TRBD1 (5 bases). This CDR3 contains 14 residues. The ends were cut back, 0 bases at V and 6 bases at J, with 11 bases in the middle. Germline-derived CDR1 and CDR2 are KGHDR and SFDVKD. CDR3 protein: CATSDLTGTCEQYF. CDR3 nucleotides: TGTGCCACCAGTGATTTGACAGGAACTTGCGAGCAGTACTTC.

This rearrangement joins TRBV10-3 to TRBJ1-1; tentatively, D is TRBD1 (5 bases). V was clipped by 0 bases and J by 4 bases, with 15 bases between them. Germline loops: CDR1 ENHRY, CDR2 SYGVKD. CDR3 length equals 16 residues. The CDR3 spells CAISESEDSTSTEAFF. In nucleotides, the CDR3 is TGTGCCATCAGTGAGTCTGAAGACAGTACGAGCACTGAAGCTTTCTTT.

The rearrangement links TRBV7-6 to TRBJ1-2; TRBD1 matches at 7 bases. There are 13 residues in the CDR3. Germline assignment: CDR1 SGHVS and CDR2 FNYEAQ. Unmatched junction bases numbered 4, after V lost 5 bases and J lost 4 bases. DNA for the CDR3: TGTGCCAGCAGCCCGGGACAGAGCTATGGCTACACCTTC. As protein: CASSPGQSYGYTF.

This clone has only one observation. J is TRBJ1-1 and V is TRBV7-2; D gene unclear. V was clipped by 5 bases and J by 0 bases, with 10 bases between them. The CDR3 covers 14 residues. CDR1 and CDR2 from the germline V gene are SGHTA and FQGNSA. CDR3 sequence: CASSQRNMNTEAFF. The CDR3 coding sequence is TGTGCCAGCAGCCAAAGAAACATGAACACTGAAGCTTTCTTT.

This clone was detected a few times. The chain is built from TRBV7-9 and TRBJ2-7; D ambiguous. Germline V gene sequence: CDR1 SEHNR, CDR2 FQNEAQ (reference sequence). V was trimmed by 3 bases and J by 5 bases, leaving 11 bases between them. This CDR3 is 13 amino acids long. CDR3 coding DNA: TGTGCCAGCAGCTTGTATACGCCGGACGAGCAGTACTTC. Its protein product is CASSLYTPDEQYF.

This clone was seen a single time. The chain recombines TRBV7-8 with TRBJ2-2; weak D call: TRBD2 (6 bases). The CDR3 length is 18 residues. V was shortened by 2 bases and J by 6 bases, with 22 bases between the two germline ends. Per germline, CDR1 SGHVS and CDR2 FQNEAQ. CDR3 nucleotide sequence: TGTGCCAGCAGCTTAACCGCGCTAGCGTCTATTAGGGCCGGGGAGCTGTTTTTT. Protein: CASSLTALASIRAGELFF.

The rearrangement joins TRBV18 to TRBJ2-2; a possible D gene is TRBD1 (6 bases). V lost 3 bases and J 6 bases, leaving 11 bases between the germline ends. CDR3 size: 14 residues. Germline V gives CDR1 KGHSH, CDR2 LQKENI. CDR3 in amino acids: CASSPQGPAGELFF. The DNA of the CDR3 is TGTGCCAGCTCACCCCAGGGGCCGGCCGGGGAGCTGTTTTTT.

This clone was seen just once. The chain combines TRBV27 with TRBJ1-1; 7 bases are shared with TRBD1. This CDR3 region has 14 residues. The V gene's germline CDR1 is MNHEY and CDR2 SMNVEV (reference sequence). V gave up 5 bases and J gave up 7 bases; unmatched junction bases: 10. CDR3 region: CASSLLRDSVEAFF. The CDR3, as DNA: TGTGCCAGCAGTCTCCTTCGGGACAGTGTTGAAGCTTTCTTT.

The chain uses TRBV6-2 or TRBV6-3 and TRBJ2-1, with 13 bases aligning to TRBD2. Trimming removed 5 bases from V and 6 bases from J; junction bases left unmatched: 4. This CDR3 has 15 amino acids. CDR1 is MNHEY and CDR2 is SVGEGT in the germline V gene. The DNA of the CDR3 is TGTGCCAGCAGTGGACTAGCGGGGGTCCTCAATGAGCAGTTCTTC. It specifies CASSGLAGVLNEQFF.

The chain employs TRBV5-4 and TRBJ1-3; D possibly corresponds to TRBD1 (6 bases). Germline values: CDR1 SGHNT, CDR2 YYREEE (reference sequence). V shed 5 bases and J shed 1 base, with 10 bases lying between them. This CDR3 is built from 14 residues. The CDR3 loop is CASRRRGSGNTIYF. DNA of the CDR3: TGTGCCAGCAGACGCAGGGGATCTGGAAACACCATATATTTT.

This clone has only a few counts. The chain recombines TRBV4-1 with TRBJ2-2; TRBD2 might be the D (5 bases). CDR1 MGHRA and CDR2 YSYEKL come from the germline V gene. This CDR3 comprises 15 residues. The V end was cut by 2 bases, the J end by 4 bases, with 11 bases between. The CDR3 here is CASSQPLRGTGELFF. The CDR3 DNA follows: TGCGCCAGCAGCCAACCGCTCCGGGGCACCGGGGAGCTGTTTTTT.